This entry features one T cell receptor beta chain sequence. As processed by the authors: By means of reference gene primer amplification, nucleated cell counts were estimated. Sequenced by immunoSEQ multiplex PCR; TCRdb stores in-frame clones only, minus some. That table is the source of V, J and clone size, and D and trimming were worked out from the DNA. Among 130,000 or so clones, around nine tenths were seen once, and the ten largest hold roughly a sixth. The trim removed 5 bases at V and 5 bases at J, leaving 8 bases unmatched. The CDR3 extends over 15 amino acids. From germline, CDR1 is SGHNT and CDR2 YYREEE (reference sequence). This record belongs to a study of blood T cell repertoires in COVID-19. Study summary: Sites across the United States, Italy and Spain contributed samples from acute and convalescent COVID-19. PBMCs, B-cell-depleted T cells, or T cells were the source of the cDNA or gDNA that made up the material.

The V and J genes are TRBV5-4 and TRBJ2-5; TRBD1 matches 11 bases. Sequencing used peripheral blood. This sequence originates from a middle-aged man with active or convalescent COVID-19. This CDR3 is CASSYRDRGYETQYF. The CDR3, as DNA: TGTGCCAGCAGTTACCGGGACAGGGGGTACGAGACCCAGTACTTC.